Below are 22 T cell receptor beta chains sequenced from a single sample in a study of shared clonotypes between healthy human individuals (dated by TCRdb to 2019 to 2021). The library was built by means of the immunoSEQ multiplex PCR assay. TCRdb's version of the immuneACCESS table is confined to in-frame rearrangements and falls short of the full clone set. An unresolved V gene accounts for under half of the shortfall where checked; the remainder is of unknown origin. In all, the sample holds some 1 million clones, and roughly 70% of those were seen once. Together, the top ten hold about 1.5% of the sample. Specimen: memory CD4+ T cells sorted from blood. The cell subset or site label corresponds to: CD45RA-negative fraction. Receptor source: a man between 18 and 29 years old in good health.

This clone was picked up a small number of times. V is TRBV5-1 and J is TRBJ2-1; tentative D call: TRBD1 (6 bases). This CDR3 is built from 14 residues. V shed 5 bases and J shed 3 bases, with 12 bases lying between them. In germline, CDR1 is SGHRS, CDR2 YFSETQ. This CDR3 is CASRHGTIYNEQFF. Written as DNA, the CDR3 is TGCGCCAGCAGACACGGGACAATCTACAATGAGCAGTTCTTC.

The gene calls are TRBV4-1 and TRBJ1-1; perhaps TRBD1 as D (6 bases). V was clipped by 0 bases and J by 2 bases, with 13 bases between them. CDR3 length: 16 amino acids. The germline V gene encodes CDR1 MGHRA and CDR2 YSYEKL. DNA of the CDR3: TGCGCCAGCAGCCAAGATTCTGGGGGGCGAAACACTGAAGCTTTCTTT. This gives the protein CASSQDSGGRNTEAFF.

The chain is built from TRBV2 and TRBJ2-7; 9 nucleotides align to TRBD1. CDR3 length equals 16 residues. Per germline, CDR1 SNHLY and CDR2 FYNNEI. V lost 0 bases and J lost 6; bases outside the gene matches: 9. The CDR3 reads CASSEAPSGTGSEQYF. DNA of the CDR3: TGTGCCAGCAGTGAAGCGCCTTCGGGGACAGGGAGCGAGCAGTACTTC. The entire variable domain, with the rest obtained from reference TRBV2 and TRBJ2-7, is as follows: EPEVTQTPSHQVTQMGQEVILRCVPISNHLYFYWYRQILGQKVEFLVSFYNNEISEKSEIFDDQFSVERPDGSNFTLKIRSTKLEDSAMYFCASSEAPSGTGSEQYFGPGTRLTVT.

The J gene is TRBJ1-2, the V gene TRBV19, with 9 bases lining up with TRBD1. The germline gives CDR1 LNHDA, CDR2 SQIVND (reference sequence). The CDR3 consists of 16 residues. V lost 3 bases to trimming and J lost 4 bases; unmatched junction nucleotides: 9. The CDR3 bases are TGTGCCAGTAGTATCATCCGGGACAGGGCGACCTATGGCTACACCTTC. This gives the protein CASSIIRDRATYGYTF. The full variable domain, in which reference TRBV19 and TRBJ1-2 provide the parts outside the CDR3, is DGGITQSPKYLFRKEGQNVTLSCEQNLNHDAMYWYRQDPGQGLRLIYYSQIVNDFQKGDIAEGYSVSREKKESFPLTVTSAQKNPTAFYLCASSIIRDRATYGYTFGSGTRLTVV.

V gene TRBV6-1 combines with J gene TRBJ1-4; no reliable D call. Germline V gives CDR1 MNHNS, CDR2 SASEGT. The germline V and J ends were trimmed by 6 bases and 0 bases, with 11 bases remaining between them. The CDR3 has 15 residues. CDR3 residues: CASRVSLATNEKLFF. For the CDR3, the DNA is TGTGCCAGCAGGGTCTCTCTCGCAACTAATGAAAAACTGTTTTTT.

The chain recombines TRBV27 with TRBJ1-5; 7 positions agree with TRBD1. Trimming cost V 4 bases and J 3 bases; bases outside gene matches: 3. In germline, CDR1 is MNHEY, CDR2 SMNVEV (reference sequence). The CDR3 is 14 amino acids. The CDR3 DNA reads as TGTGCCAGCAGTTATGACAGGGCCAATCAGCCCCAGCATTTT. Amino acids: CASSYDRANQPQHF.

The chain couples TRBV4-3 to TRBJ2-3; no definite D call. The germline V gene encodes CDR1 LGHNA and CDR2 YSLEER. This CDR3 comprises 13 residues. Deletions cut 4 bases from V and 1 base from J, with 6 bases between. CDR3 protein: CASSPSGTDTQYF. The CDR3, as DNA: TGCGCCAGCAGCCCGTCGGGCACAGATACGCAGTATTTT.

V and J are TRBV6-5 and TRBJ2-1; 10 bases match TRBD2. V shed 6 bases and J 3 bases; nucleotides not matched to a gene: 5. Germline CDR1 reads MNHEY; CDR2 reads SVGAGI. The CDR3 is made up of 15 amino acids. CDR3 nucleotides: TGTGCCAGCAGCCCAGCTAGCGGGGGCTACAATGAGCAGTTCTTC. As protein: CASSPASGGYNEQFF.

This clone was counted once. The J gene is TRBJ2-5, the V gene TRBV10-3; D remains ambiguous. CDR3 length: 13 amino acids. Germline V gene data show CDR1 as ENHRY and CDR2 as SYGVKD. Trimming removed 0 bases from V and 5 bases from J, with 7 bases in between. The CDR3 nucleotides are TGTGCCATCAGTGAGTCGATATTTGAGACCCAGTACTTC. This encodes CAISESIFETQYF.

J is TRBJ2-5 and V is TRBV5-6, with no clear D. Looked up from germline, CDR1 is SGHDT and CDR2 is YYEEEE. The CDR3 spans 15 residues. Trimming pared 3 bases from V and 1 base from J, leaving 13 bases between. As DNA, the CDR3 is TGTGCCAGCAGCTCGCTCACCGGCCGCCAAGAGACCCAGTACTTC. Residues: CASSSLTGRQETQYF.

V is TRBV28 and J is TRBJ1-2, with 8 bases that match TRBD1. The CDR3 consists of 15 residues. Unmatched junction bases numbered 5, after V lost 3 bases and J lost 2 bases. The germline V gene encodes CDR1 MDHEN and CDR2 SYDVKM. The CDR3 region has the DNA TGTGCCAGCAGTTTCACGGGACAGGTCAACTATGGCTACACCTTC. Translating gives CASSFTGQVNYGYTF.

The chain links TRBV14 to TRBJ2-7; 7 bases are shared with TRBD1. Germline values: CDR1 SGHDN, CDR2 FVKESK. The CDR3 extends over 16 amino acids. The trim removed 1 base at V and 0 bases at J, leaving 6 bases unmatched. The CDR3: CASSQVPGQSSYEQYF. In nucleotides, the CDR3 is TGTGCCAGCAGCCAAGTTCCGGGACAGAGCTCCTACGAGCAGTACTTC.

V usage is TRBV6-1 and J usage is TRBJ1-3; D unresolved. This CDR3 has 14 amino acids. With 1 base removed from V and 5 bases from J, the gap between germline ends came to 9 bases. The germline V gene has CDR1 MNHNS and CDR2 SASEGT. The DNA of the CDR3 is TGTGCCAGCAGTGAAGGGGTCAAGAGAAACACCATATATTTT. This codes for CASSEGVKRNTIYF.

The table lists this clone with a count of one. The chain uses TRBV18 and TRBJ2-1; D not certain. V was clipped by 3 bases and J by 2 bases, with 14 bases between them. The V gene's germline CDR1 is KGHSH and CDR2 LQKENI. The CDR3 is made up of 16 amino acids. Written as DNA, the CDR3 is TGTGCCAGCTCACCCTGGTCCATGAGAACCTACAATGAGCAGTTCTTC. As protein: CASSPWSMRTYNEQFF.

This chain links TRBV14 with TRBJ2-7, with 10 positions matching TRBD2. V trimming: 0 bases; J trimming: 3 bases; junction bases outside the gene matches: 5. The CDR3 covers 16 residues. Germline V lookup: CDR1 SGHDN, CDR2 FVKESK. For the CDR3, the DNA is TGTGCCAGCAGCCAAGAGATAGCGGGGGGACTCTACGAGCAGTACTTC. Its translation is CASSQEIAGGLYEQYF.

V and J are TRBV5-5 and TRBJ2-7; D is uncertain. The germline V gene encodes CDR1 SGHKS and CDR2 YYEKEE (reference sequence). The germline V and J ends were trimmed by 5 bases and 0 bases, with 15 bases remaining between them. The CDR3 loop spans 15 amino acids. The CDR3 region has the DNA TGTGCCAGCAGAGTGGGCCGCCACAGCTCCTACGAGCAGTACTTC. This gives the protein CASRVGRHSSYEQYF.

The CDR3: CASSQDSPTYNEQFF. CDR3 DNA sequence: TGCGCCAGCAGCCAGGACTCACCTACATACAATGAGCAGTTCTTC. The V and J genes are TRBV4-3 and TRBJ2-1, with a possible D match to TRBD2 (5 bases). V was shortened by 3 bases and J by 4 bases, with 13 bases between the two germline ends. Germline loops: CDR1 LGHNA, CDR2 YSLEER. CDR3 length equals 15 residues.

This clone showed up just once. The genes are TRBV19 and TRBJ2-2; D possibly corresponds to TRBD2 (5 bases). Trimming removed 7 bases at V and 0 bases at J, with 12 bases between. Germline V gives CDR1 LNHDA, CDR2 SQIVND (reference sequence). The CDR3 contains 15 residues. CDR3 region: CASTTSDSNTGELFF. DNA of the CDR3: TGTGCCAGTACCACATCGGACTCGAACACCGGGGAGCTGTTTTTT.

The chain joins TRBV5-6 to TRBJ2-7, with D possibly TRBD2 on 6 matching bases. CDR3 length: 15 residues. Germline assignment: CDR1 SGHDT and CDR2 YYEEEE. The V gene lost 2 bases and the J gene lost 1 base, with 13 bases spanning the gap. The CDR3 region is CASSFRRAGSYEQYF. The CDR3 nucleotides are TGTGCCAGCAGCTTCAGGAGGGCCGGATCCTACGAGCAGTACTTC.

The chain is built from TRBV7-9 and TRBJ2-5, with TRBD1 matching 7 bases. Germline V gene sequence: CDR1 SEHNR, CDR2 FQNEAQ (reference sequence). J gave up 4 bases and V 7 bases, and 12 bases lay outside the gene matches. This CDR3 spans 15 amino acids. The CDR3 region is CASTQQGQPGETQYF. Here the CDR3 DNA reads TGTGCCAGCACCCAGCAGGGACAGCCGGGAGAGACCCAGTACTTC.

J is TRBJ2-4 and V is TRBV9; D possibly uses TRBD1 or TRBD2 (5 bases each). CDR3 length: 14 residues. Germline loops: CDR1 SGDLS, CDR2 YYNGEE. The V end was cut by 0 bases, the J end by 6 bases, with 10 bases between. For the CDR3, the DNA is TGTGCCAGCAGCGTAGCATCGAGGGGAAACATTCAGTACTTC. Encoded protein: CASSVASRGNIQYF.

In its sample, this clone was seen a few times. Other DNA sequences within the sample encode an identical CDR3. V is TRBV10-3 and J is TRBJ1-2; D remains unclear. This CDR3 region has 14 residues. The germline gives CDR1 ENHRY, CDR2 SYGVKD. Trimming took 4 bases from V and 3 from J, leaving 12 bases between them. The CDR3 DNA follows: TGTGCCATCAGTGGGTCCACTGGGGACTATGGCTACACCTTC. As protein: CAISGSTGDYGYTF.